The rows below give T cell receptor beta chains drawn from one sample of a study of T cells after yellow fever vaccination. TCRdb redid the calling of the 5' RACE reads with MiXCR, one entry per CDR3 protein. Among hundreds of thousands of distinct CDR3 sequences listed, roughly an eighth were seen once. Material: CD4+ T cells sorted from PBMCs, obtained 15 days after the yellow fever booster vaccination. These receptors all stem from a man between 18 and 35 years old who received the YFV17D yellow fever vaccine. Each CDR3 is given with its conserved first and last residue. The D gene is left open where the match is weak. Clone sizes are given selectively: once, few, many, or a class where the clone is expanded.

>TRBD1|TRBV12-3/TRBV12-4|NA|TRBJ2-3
CASSFSGQTDTQYF
TGTGCCAGCAGTTTCTCGGGACAGACAGATACGCAGTATTTT
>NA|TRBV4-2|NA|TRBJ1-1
CASSLPIQGENTEAFF
TGTGCCAGCAGCCTACCTATACAGGGTGAGAACACTGAAGCTTTCTTT
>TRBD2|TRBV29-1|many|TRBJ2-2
CSVDGLAGGSGELFF
TGCAGCGTTGACGGACTAGCGGGGGGATCCGGGGAGCTGTTTTTT
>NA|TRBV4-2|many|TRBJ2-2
CASSQDRNTGELFF
TGTGCCAGCAGTCAAGACCGAAACACCGGGGAGCTGTTTTTT
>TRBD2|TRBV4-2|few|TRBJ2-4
CASSQKLAGGKNIQYF
TGTGCCAGCAGCCAAAAACTAGCGGGGGGCAAAAACATTCAGTACTTC
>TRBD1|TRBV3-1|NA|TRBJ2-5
CASSQVLGQGVGFLRQETQYF
TGTGCCAGCAGCCAGGTTCTTGGACAGGGCGTCGGATTTTTGAGGCAAGAGACCCAGTACTTC
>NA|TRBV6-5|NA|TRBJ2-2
CASSRGAGFPGELFF
TGTGCCAGCAGTCGAGGGGCAGGGTTCCCCGGGGAGCTGTTTTTT
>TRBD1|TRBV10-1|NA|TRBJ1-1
CASRGTGGDAEAFF
TGCGCCAGCAGAGGGACAGGGGGGGACGCTGAAGCTTTCTTT
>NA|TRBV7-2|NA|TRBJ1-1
CASSLLNSNTEAFF
TGTGCCAGCAGCTTATTGAACAGTAACACTGAAGCTTTCTTT
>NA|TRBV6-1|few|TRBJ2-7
CASSELGPGYEQYF
TGTGCCAGCAGTGAACTGGGACCGGGCTACGAGCAGTACTTC
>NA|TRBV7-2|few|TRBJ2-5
CASSATARETQYF
TGTGCCAGCAGCGCGACAGCTCGGGAGACCCAGTACTTC
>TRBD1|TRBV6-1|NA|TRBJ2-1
CASSLDRGKNEQFF
TGTGCCAGCTCCCTGGACAGGGGGAAGAATGAGCAGTTCTTC
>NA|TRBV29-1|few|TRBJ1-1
CSVSGEPEAFF
TGCAGCGTTTCAGGGGAACCTGAAGCTTTCTTT